This TCR beta chain emerged from a study of blood T cell repertoires in COVID-19 (dated by TCRdb to the early 2020s). With regard to the full study: Samples covering the acute and convalescent phases of COVID-19 were provided by collaborators in the United States, Italy and Spain. The prospective study material was composed of cDNA or gDNA derived from T cells, B-cell-depleted T cells, or PBMCs. Subjects who had been exposed to COVID-19, were actively infected with it, or had recovered from it provided the deeply sampled blood TCRbeta repertoires that made up the dataset. The repertoires were released in a freely available public database meant as a resource for research on the immune response to SARS-CoV-2. Samples were obtained from the ongoing ImmuneRACE study (first 160 participants) and from over 1,000 subjects provided by 6 global collaborators. The sample metadata nearly always contained a de-identified subject ID, COVID-19 status, age in years and sex. Where HLA class I and class II types were available, the types were taken from metadata supplied by the sample provider, not from assay-based typing. Broad study findings and their caveats: How much clinical and demographic metadata was included differed by source and by participant, and the metadata was provided uncurated.

Germline trimming: 0 bases from V, 8 bases from J; junction bases outside gene matches: 7. Reading from cysteine to phenylalanine, the CDR3 counts 16 amino acids. Only the CDR3 portion is preserved as DNA: 48 bases, with reading frame beginning at the first base. CDR1 MNHNY and CDR2 SVGAGI are derived from the germline V gene (reference sequence). Participants in the prospective study were enrolled through a virtual design, were aged roughly 18 to 100 years, and lived in 24 United States geographic areas. In the prospective study, cohorts were assigned on the basis of participant-reported clinical history obtained from a screening survey and a study questionnaire. Mobile phlebotomists in the prospective study collected whole blood, serum and a nasopharyngeal or oropharyngeal swab from every participant. Participants in the prospective study had the option to provide additional blood draws and questionnaires over a 2-month period. Before DNA extraction, prospective study blood samples were shipped either frozen or at room temperature.

TCRbeta CDR3 regions were amplified from genomic DNA by means of the immunoSEQ Assay, a bias-controlled multiplex PCR. Per the original workflow: Nucleated cell counts per sample were estimated from amplification of reference gene primers within the assay. To quantify the absolute abundance of each unique TCRbeta CDR3 rearrangement, sequence reads were collapsed and filtered. Productive Simpson clonality was computed per sample as the square root of Simpson's diversity index over productive rearrangements. The immuneACCESS repertoire file appears here via TCRdb, limited to in-frame rearrangements. These files lack a portion of the clones; in checked studies, under half of the deficit traces to unresolved V genes, and the cause of the others is not known. Clonal size and the V and J genes are those of that table, whereas D and trimming came from the DNA. In this sample the table shows fewer than 350,000 clones, roughly 89% of which occur a single time. The ten most abundant clones make up around 1.7% of the sample.

Worth noting for this clone: Its antigen is still unknown. One base away there is no much larger clone; base qualities are not given.

The clonotype was recovered from a young woman with acute COVID-19. The sample consisted of PBMCs or T cells enriched from blood (not recorded which). The sequence links TRBV6-6 to TRBJ2-1; 10 nucleotides in the junction match TRBD2. The encoded CDR3 is CASSYSAGGPIHEQFF. The bases read TGTGCCAGCAGTTACTCAGCGGGAGGGCCGATCCATGAGCAGTTCTTC.